The 3 T cell receptor beta chains below come from one sample, sequenced in a study of T-cell reconstitution after alpha-beta-depleted transplantation in children. The TCRbeta library incorporated unique molecular identifiers. Each CDR3 protein is one row after TCRdb ran MiXCR on the PCR reads. The repertoire holds 90,000 to 100,000 distinct CDR3 sequences, under 25% seen once, with about a fifth in the top ten. Sequenced here: PBMCs, sampled before TCRalphabeta/CD19-depleted stem cell transplant. The receptors were gathered from a boy between 2 and 10 years old with acute lymphoblastic leukemia, due to receive a stem cell transplant.

The rearrangement links TRBV20-1 to TRBJ2-3; D is perhaps TRBD1 or TRBD2 (5 bases each). Trimming took 6 bases from V and 5 from J, leaving 12 bases between them. Looked up from germline, CDR1 is DFQATT and CDR2 is SNEGSKA (reference sequence). The CDR3 runs 12 residues. This CDR3 reads CSAPGGGDTQYF. The CDR3 DNA reads TGCAGTGCCCCTGGTGGGGGAGATACGCAGTATTTT.

The genes are TRBV25-1 and TRBJ2-6; weak D call: TRBD1 (5 bases). Trimming cost V 3 bases and J 0 bases, with 15 bases left between them. The CDR3 runs 18 residues. Per the germline V gene, CDR1 is MGHDK and CDR2 is SYGVNS. This chain's CDR3 is CASSDRDSTNSGANVLTF. CDR3 nucleotide sequence: TGTGCCAGCAGTGATCGTGACAGCACGAACTCTGGGGCCAACGTCCTGACTTTC.

J is TRBJ2-3 and V is TRBV7-9; TRBD2 aligns across 10 bases. The germline CDR1 and CDR2 sequences are SEHNR and FQNEAQ (reference sequence). V shed 4 bases, J shed 2 bases, and the junction held 6 bases outside the gene matches. The CDR3 is 16 residues long. CDR3 in amino acids: CASSSGLAGDTDTQYF. DNA of the CDR3: TGTGCCAGCAGCTCGGGGCTAGCGGGAGACACAGATACGCAGTATTTT.